This paragraph covers one TCR beta chain sequence. The sample belongs to a study of T cell responses to AZD1222 COVID-19 vaccine. Data came from immunoSEQ multiplex PCR; TCRdb stores just in-frame clones and leaves some out. The table shows around 140,000 clones, with around 91% occurring only once. The material sequenced was peripheral blood, taken on day 0 of AZD1222 vaccination. This TCR was recovered from an adult in good health.

The CDR3 loop reads CASSDPGYGYTF. Written as DNA, the CDR3 is TGTGCCAGCAGTGACCCAGGGTATGGCTACACCTTC. V usage is TRBV6-1 and J usage is TRBJ1-2; D perhaps matches TRBD1 (5 bases). V lost 3 bases to trimming and J lost 5 bases, with 7 bases between them. The CDR3 runs 12 residues. Per germline, CDR1 MNHNS and CDR2 SASEGT.